This T cell receptor (beta chain) is from a study of blood T cell repertoires in COVID-19. About the study: PBMCs, B-cell-depleted T cells, or T cells were the source of the cDNA or gDNA that made up the material.

CDR3 length: 15 residues. Germline values: CDR1 MNHEY, CDR2 SVGAGI. Between the trimmed V and J ends, which lost 5 bases and 1 base, there was a span of 12 bases. Sequencing was performed with immunoSEQ multiplex PCR; in TCRdb, only in-frame clones are kept and a portion is missing. The sample holds around 700,000 clones, 85% to 90% seen once. V is TRBV6-5 and J is TRBJ2-1, with D tentatively TRBD2 (6 bases). This clonotype was obtained from a woman aged 18-29 years with acute or convalescent COVID-19. Sequencing was carried out using peripheral blood. DNA of the CDR3: TGTGCCAGCAGTATGGGCGGGGAATCCTACAATGAGCAGTTCTTC. Its protein is CASSMGGESYNEQFF.